Included here is one TCR beta chain sequence, with context. The antigen remains undetermined. The sample belongs to a study of T cells in tuberculosis. At the level of the study: CD1B tetramers identified T cells specific for mycobacterial lipid GMM. PBMC were archived before or within 7 days of starting treatment. Study observations and caveats: Using the GMM-specific repertoire gave over 80% accuracy versus approximately 70% with motifs.

The sample's time point: new active TB diagnosis, blood taken before or within 7 days of starting treatment. TCRdb's table, derived via immunoSEQ multiplex PCR, lists solely in-frame clones and lacks some. The sample has about 33,000 clones, 70% to 90% seen once; the top ten hold 5% to 5.5%. The germline V gene has CDR1 MNHNS and CDR2 SASEGT. This CDR3 spans 15 amino acids. The V and J ends lost 0 bases and 4 bases, in that order; junction bases with no gene match: 2. V usage is TRBV6-1 and J usage is TRBJ2-2, with 7 bases identical to TRBD1. This sample comprised PBMCs, obtained at tuberculosis diagnosis. The clonotype originates from an adult with tuberculosis. CDR3 sequence: CASSEADRVTGELFF. In DNA form, the CDR3 reads TGTGCCAGCAGTGAAGCTGACAGGGTCACCGGGGAGCTGTTTTTT.